These T cell receptor beta chains were read from a single sample in a study of human T cells and chemical hapten exposure. Via MiXCR, TCRdb re-called the RACE reads, giving one row per CDR3 protein. The sample lists around 57,000 distinct CDR3 sequences, about 11% occurring once. This sample comprised whole blood, obtained in connection with sensitization to the hapten diphenylcyclopropenone (DPC). These receptors were obtained from a woman between 40 and 50 years old with alopecia areata. Some clones in this sample may be carry-over from other donors' samples. The conserved cysteine and the conserved F or W are not part of the CDR3 here. The order of the fields is J gene, V gene, CDR3 protein.

TRBJ1-1	TRBV28	ASSFDRGLRTEAF
TRBJ2-7	TRBV29-1	SVAGVEQY
TRBJ2-2	TRBV7-3	ASSRDNTGELF
TRBJ2-1	TRBV19	ASSPGDSVGNEQF
TRBJ1-4	TRBV5-1	ASRNHLTDSGSEKLF
TRBJ1-6	TRBV30	AWSGAGGNSPLH
TRBJ2-7	TRBV11-2	ASTGLAGGSSYEQY
TRBJ2-3	TRBV20-1	SARGGRQGASSTDTQY
TRBJ1-6	TRBV5-6	ASSLGPYSGSSYNSPLH
TRBJ2-1	TRBV11-2	ASSSAGLAGYNEQF
TRBJ1-2	TRBV6-5	ASRPGVNYGYT